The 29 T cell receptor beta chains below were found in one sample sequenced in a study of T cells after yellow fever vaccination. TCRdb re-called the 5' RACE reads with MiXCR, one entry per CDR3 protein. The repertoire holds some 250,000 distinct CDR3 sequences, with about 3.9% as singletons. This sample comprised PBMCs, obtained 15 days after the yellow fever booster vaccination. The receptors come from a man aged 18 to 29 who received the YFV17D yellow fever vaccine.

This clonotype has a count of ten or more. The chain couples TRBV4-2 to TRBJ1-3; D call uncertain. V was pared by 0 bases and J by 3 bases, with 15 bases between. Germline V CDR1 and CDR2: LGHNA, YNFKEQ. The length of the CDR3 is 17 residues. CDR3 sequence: CASSQDHAGIGGNTIYF. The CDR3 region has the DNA TGTGCCAGCAGCCAAGATCACGCCGGGATCGGTGGAAACACCATATATTTT.

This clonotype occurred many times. CDR3 in amino acids: CASSLGRALGNEKLFF. The CDR3, as DNA: TGTGCCAGCAGCTTAGGACGCGCTTTGGGGAATGAAAAACTGTTTTTT. The V gene is TRBV11-2, the J gene TRBJ1-4; D is unclear. Germline CDR1 and CDR2: SGHAT and FQNNGV. Trimming removed 1 base at V and 5 bases at J, with 14 bases between. The CDR3 spans 16 residues.

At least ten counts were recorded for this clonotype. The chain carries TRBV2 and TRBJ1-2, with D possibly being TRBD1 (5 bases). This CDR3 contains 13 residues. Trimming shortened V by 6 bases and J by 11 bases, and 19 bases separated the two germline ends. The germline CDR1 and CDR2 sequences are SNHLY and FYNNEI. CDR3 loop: CASSQASGEAYTF. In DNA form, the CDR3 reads TGTGCCAGCAGCCAAGCCTCGGGGGAGGCGTACACCTTC.

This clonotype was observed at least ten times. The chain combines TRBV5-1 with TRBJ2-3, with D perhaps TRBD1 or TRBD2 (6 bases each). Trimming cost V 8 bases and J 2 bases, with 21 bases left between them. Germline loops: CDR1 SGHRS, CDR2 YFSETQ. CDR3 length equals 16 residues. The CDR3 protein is CASNLEGELYTDTQYF. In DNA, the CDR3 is TGCGCCAGTAACTTGGAGGGGGAGCTTTACACAGATACGCAGTATTTT. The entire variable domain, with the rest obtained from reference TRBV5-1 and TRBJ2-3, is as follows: KAGVTQTPRYLIKTRGQQVTLSCSPISGHRSVSWYQQTPGQGLQFLFEYFSETQRNKGNFPGRFSGRQFSNSRSEMNVSTLELGDSALYLCASNLEGELYTDTQYFGPGTRLTVL.

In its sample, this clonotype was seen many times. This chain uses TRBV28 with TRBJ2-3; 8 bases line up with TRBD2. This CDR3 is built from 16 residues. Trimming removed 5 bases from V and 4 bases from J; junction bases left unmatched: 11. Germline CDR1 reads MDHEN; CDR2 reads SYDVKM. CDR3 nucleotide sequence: TGTGCCAGCAGTCTACCAGGAGCGGGGGCCTCAGATACGCAGTATTTT. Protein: CASSLPGAGASDTQYF. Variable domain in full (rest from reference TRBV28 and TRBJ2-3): DVKVTQSSRYLVKRTGEKVFLECVQDMDHENMFWYRQDPGLGLRLIYFSYDVKMKEKGDIPEGYSVSREKKERFSLILESASTNQTSMYLCASSLPGAGASDTQYFGPGTRLTVL.

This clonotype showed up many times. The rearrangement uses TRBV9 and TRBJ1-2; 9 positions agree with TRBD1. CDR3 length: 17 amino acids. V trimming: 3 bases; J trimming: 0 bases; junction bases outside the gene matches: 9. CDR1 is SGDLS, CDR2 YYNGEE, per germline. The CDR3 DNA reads TGTGCCAGCAGCGCGAGGGACCGGGACAGGGCTAACTATGGCTACACCTTC. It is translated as CASSARDRDRANYGYTF.

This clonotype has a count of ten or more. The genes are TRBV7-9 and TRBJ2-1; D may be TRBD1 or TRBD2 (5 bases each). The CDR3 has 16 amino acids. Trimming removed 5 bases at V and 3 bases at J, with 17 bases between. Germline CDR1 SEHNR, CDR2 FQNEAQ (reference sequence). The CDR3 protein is CASSPTGTTLYNEQFF. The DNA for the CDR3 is TGTGCCAGCAGCCCCACCGGGACCACCCTCTACAATGAGCAGTTCTTC.

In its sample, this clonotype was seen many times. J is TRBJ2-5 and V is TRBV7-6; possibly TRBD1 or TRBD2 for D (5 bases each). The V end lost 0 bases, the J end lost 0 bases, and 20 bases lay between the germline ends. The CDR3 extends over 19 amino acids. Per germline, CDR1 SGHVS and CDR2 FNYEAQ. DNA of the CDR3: TGTGCCAGCAGCTTAGCTCAACTTCGGGACGGGCTGTACCAAGAGACCCAGTACTTC. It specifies CASSLAQLRDGLYQETQYF.

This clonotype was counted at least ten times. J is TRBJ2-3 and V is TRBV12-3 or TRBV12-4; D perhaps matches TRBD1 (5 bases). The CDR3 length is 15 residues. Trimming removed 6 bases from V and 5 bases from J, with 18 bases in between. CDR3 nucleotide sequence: TGTGCCAGCAGCGGGCCCAGGGCAGCTGGAGATACGCAGTATTTT. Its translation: CASSGPRAAGDTQYF.

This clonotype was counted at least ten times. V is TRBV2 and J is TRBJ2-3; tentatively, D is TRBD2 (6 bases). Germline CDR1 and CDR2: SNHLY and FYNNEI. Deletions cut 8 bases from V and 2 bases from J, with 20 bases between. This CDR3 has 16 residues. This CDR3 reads CASAPVEGGFTDTQYF. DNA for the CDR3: TGTGCCAGCGCGCCGGTGGAGGGAGGATTCACAGATACGCAGTATTTT.

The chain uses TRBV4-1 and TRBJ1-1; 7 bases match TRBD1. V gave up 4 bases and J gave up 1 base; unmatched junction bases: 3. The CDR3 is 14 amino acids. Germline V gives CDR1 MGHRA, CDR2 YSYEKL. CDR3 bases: TGCGCCAGCAGCCGACGACAGGGGAACACTGAAGCTTTCTTT. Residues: CASSRRQGNTEAFF.

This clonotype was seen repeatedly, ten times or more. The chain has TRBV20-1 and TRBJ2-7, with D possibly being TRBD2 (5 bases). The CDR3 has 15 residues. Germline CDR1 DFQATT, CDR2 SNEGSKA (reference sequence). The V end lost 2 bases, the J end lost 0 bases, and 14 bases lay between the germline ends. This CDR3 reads CSARPGLLSSYEQYF. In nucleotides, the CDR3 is TGCAGTGCTAGACCCGGACTGTTGAGCTCCTACGAGCAGTACTTC.

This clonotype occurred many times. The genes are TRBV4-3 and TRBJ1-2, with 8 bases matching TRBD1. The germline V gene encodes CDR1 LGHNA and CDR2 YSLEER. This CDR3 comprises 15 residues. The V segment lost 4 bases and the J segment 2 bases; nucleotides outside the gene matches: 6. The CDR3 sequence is CASSLGQVVNYGYTF. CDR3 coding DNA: TGCGCCAGCAGCCTGGGACAGGTTGTAAACTATGGCTACACCTTC.

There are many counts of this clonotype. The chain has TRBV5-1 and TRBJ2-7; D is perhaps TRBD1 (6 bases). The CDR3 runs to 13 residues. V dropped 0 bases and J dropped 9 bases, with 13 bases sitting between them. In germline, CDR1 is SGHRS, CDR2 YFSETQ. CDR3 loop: CASSLGGLMRQYV. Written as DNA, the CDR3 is TGCGCCAGCAGCTTGGGGGGGCTCATGCGGCAGTACGTC.

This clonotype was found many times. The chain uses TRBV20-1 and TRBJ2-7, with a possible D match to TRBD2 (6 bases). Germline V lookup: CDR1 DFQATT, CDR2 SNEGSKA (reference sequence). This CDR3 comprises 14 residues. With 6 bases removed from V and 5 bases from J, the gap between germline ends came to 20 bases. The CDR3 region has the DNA TGCAGTGCCGAGGAGGGGCTAAATGGCAACGAGCAGTACTTC. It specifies CSAEEGLNGNEQYF.

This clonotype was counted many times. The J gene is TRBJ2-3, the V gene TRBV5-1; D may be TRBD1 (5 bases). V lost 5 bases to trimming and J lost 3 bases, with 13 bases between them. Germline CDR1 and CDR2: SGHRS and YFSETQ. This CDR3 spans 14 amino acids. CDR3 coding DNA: TGCGCCAGCAGACATGACAGTCGGACAGATACGCAGTATTTT. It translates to CASRHDSRTDTQYF.

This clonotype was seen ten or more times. CDR3: CASSVGTGNQPQHF. The CDR3 coding sequence is TGCGCCAGCAGCGTAGGGACAGGAAATCAGCCCCAGCATTTT. J is TRBJ1-5 and V is TRBV5-1; 8 bases match TRBD1. The CDR3 extends over 14 amino acids. Germline CDR1 reads SGHRS; CDR2 reads YFSETQ. The V segment lost 4 bases and the J segment 4 bases; nucleotides outside the gene matches: 4.

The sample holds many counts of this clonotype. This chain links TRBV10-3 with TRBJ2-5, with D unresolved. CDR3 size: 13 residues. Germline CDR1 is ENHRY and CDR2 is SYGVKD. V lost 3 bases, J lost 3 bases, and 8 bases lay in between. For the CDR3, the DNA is TGTGCCATCAGTGACGTGGAAAAAGAGACCCAGTACTTC. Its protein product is CAISDVEKETQYF.

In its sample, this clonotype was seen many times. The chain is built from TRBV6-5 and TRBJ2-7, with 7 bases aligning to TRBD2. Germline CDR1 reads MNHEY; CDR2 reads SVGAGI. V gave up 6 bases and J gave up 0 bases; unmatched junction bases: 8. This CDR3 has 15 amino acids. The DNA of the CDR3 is TGTGCCAGCAGCCTTAGGGGAGGGAGCTCCTACGAGCAGTACGTC. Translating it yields CASSLRGGSSYEQYV.

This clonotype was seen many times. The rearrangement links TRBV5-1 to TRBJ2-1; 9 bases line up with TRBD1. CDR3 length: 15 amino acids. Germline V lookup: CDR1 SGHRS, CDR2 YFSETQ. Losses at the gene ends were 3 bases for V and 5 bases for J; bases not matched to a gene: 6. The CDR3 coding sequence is TGCGCCAGCAGCTACGGGACAGGGCTGAACAATGAGCAGTTCTTC. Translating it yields CASSYGTGLNNEQFF.

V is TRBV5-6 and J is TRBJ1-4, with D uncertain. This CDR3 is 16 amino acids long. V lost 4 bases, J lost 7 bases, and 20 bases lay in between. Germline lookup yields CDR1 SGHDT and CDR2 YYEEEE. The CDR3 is CASSRFEPGRVEKLFF. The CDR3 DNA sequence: TGTGCCAGCAGCCGCTTTGAGCCCGGGAGGGTTGAAAAACTGTTTTTT.

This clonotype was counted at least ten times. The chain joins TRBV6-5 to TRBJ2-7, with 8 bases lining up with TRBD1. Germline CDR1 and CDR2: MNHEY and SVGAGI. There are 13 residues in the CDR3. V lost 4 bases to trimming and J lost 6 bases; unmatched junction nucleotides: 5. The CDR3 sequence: CASSFGRGLEQYV. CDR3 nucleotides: TGTGCCAGCAGTTTTGGCAGGGGGCTCGAGCAGTACGTC.

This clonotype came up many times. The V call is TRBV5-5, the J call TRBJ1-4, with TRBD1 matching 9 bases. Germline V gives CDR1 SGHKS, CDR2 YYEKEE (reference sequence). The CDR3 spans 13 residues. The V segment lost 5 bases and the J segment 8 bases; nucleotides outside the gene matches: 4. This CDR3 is CASRPGTGEKLFF. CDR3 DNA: TGTGCCAGCAGGCCCGGGACAGGGGAAAAACTGTTTTTT.

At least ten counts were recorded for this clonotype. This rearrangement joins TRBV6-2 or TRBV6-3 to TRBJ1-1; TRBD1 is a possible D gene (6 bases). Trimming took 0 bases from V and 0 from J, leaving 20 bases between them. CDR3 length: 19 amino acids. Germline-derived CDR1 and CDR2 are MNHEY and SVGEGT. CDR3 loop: CASSYSPSNRQDLNTEAFF. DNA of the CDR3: TGTGCCAGCAGTTACTCTCCCTCGAATCGACAGGACCTGAACACTGAAGCTTTCTTT.

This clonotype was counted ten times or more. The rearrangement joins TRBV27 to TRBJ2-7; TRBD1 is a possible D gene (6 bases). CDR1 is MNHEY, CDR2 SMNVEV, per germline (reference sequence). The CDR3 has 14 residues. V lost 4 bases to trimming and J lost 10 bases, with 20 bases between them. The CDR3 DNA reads TGTGCCAGCAGTTCGACCGCGACAGGTTCCCTCCAGTACGTC. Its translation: CASSSTATGSLQYV.

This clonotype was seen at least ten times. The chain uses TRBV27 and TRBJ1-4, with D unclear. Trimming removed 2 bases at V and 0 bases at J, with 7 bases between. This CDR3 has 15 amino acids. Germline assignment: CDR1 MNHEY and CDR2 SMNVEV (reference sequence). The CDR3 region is CASSLGEATNEKLFF. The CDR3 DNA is TGTGCCAGCAGTTTAGGAGAAGCAACTAATGAAAAACTGTTTTTT.

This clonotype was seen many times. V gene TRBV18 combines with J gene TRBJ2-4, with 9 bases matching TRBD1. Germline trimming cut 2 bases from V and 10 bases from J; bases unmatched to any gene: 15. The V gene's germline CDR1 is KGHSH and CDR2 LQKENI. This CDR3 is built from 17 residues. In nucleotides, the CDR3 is TGTGCCAGCTCACCAAGGAACCCGGGACAGGGTCCATTAATTCAGTACTTC. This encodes CASSPRNPGQGPLIQYF.

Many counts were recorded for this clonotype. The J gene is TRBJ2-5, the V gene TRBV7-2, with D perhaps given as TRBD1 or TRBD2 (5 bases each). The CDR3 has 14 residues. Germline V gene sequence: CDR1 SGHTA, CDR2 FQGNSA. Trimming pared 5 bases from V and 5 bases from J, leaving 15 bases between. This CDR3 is CASSGTGGFETQYF. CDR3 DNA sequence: TGTGCCAGCAGCGGTACAGGAGGTTTCGAGACCCAGTACTTC.

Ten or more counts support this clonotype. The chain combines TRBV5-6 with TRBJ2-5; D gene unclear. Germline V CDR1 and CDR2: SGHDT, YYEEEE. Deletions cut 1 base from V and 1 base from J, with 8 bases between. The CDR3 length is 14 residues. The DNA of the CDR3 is TGTGCCAGCAGCTTGACCGCCGCCCAAGAGACCCAGTACTTC. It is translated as CASSLTAAQETQYF.